Described below is a single T cell receptor (beta chain) sequence and its context. The data stem from a study of blood T cell repertoires in COVID-19. The overall study: The United States, Italy and Spain provided the acute and convalescent COVID-19 samples. The cDNA or gDNA used as material had been derived from T cells, B-cell-depleted T cells, or PBMCs.

The V gene lost 3 bases and the J gene lost 2 bases, with 16 bases spanning the gap. There are 16 residues in the CDR3. Germline V gene data show CDR1 as SGHNT and CDR2 as YYREEE (reference sequence). Study processing details: Reference gene primer amplification yielded estimated nucleated cell counts. The method was immunoSEQ multiplex PCR; TCRdb's version includes in-frame clones alone and lacks a portion of them. V and J calls and clone size are those listed in that table; D and trimming were worked out from the DNA. This repertoire shows about 240,000 clones, about four fifths found once; its top ten account for roughly 9.6%.

The genes are TRBV5-4 and TRBJ2-3, with D possibly TRBD2 on 7 matching bases. Input material: peripheral blood. This TCR was sampled from a woman older than 75 with acute or convalescent COVID-19. DNA for the CDR3: TGTGCCAGCAGCTATGGGGGGGCCCGGGACACAGATACGCAGTATTTT. Translation: CASSYGGARDTDTQYF.